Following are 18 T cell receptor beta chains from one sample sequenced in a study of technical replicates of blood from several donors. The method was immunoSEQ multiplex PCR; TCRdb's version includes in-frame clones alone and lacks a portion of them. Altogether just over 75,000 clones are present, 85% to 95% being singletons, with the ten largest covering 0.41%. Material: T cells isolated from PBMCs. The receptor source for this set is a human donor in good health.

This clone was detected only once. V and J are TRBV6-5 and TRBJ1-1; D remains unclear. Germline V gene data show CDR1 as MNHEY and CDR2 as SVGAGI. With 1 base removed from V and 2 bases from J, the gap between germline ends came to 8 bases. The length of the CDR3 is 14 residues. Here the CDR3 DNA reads TGTGCCAGCAGTTACTTGGGGAGAAACACTGAAGCTTTCTTT. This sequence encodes CASSYLGRNTEAFF.

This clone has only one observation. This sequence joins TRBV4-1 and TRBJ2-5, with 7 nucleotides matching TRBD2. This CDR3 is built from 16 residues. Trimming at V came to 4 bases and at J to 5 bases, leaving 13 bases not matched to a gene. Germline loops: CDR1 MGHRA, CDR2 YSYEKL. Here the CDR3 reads CASSPRLGRAGETQYF. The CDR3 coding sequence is TGCGCCAGCAGCCCGAGACTAGGGCGAGCGGGGGAGACCCAGTACTTC.

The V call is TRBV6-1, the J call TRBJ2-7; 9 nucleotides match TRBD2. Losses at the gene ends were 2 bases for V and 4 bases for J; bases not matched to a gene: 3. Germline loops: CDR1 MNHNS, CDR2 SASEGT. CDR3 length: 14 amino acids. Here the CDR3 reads CASSERTSVYEQYF. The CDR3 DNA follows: TGTGCCAGCAGTGAACGGACTAGCGTATACGAGCAGTACTTC.

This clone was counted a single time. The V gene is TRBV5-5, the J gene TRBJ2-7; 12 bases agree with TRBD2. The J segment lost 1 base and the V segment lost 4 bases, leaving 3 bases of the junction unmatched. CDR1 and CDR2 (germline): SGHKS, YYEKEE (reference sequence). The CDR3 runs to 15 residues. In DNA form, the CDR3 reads TGTGCCAGCAGCCCACTAGCGGGAGGATCCTACGAGCAGTACTTC. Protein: CASSPLAGGSYEQYF.

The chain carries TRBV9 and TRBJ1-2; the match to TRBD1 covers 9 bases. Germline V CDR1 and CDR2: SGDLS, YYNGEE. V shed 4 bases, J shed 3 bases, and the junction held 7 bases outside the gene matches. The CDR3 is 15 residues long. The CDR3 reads CASSSRTGDYYGYTF. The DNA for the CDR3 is TGTGCCAGCAGCTCTCGGACAGGGGACTACTATGGCTACACCTTC.

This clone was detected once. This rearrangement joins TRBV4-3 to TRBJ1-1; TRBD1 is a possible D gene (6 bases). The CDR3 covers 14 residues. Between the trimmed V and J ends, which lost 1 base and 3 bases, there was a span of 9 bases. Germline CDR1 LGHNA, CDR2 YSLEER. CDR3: CASSQVAGDTEAFF. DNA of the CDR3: TGCGCCAGCAGCCAAGTGGCAGGGGACACTGAAGCTTTCTTT.

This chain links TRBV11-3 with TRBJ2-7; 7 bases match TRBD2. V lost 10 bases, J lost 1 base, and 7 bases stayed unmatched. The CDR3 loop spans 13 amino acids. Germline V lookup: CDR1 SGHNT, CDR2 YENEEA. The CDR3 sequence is CATMSGTSYEQYF. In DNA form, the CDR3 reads TGTGCCACCATGAGCGGGACGTCCTACGAGCAGTACTTC.

The CDR3 DNA follows: TGTGCCAGCAGCTTAGGGTCCCCACTTGATGAGCAGTTCTTC. Its translation: CASSLGSPLDEQFF. The genes are TRBV11-3 and TRBJ2-1; D unclear. Germline V gene sequence: CDR1 SGHNT, CDR2 YENEEA. This CDR3 region has 14 residues. The V end lost 1 base, the J end lost 8 bases, and 12 bases lay between the germline ends.

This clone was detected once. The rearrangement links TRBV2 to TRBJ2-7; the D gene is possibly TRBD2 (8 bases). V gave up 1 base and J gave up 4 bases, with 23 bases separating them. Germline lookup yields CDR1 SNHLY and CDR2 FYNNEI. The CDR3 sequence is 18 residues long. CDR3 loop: CASSEGFGTAGEGYEQYF. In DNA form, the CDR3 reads TGTGCCAGCAGTGAAGGTTTCGGGACAGCGGGGGAAGGGTACGAGCAGTACTTC.

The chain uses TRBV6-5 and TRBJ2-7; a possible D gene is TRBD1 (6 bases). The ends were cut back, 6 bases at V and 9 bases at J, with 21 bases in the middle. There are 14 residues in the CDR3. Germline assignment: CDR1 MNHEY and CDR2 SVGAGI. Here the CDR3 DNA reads TGTGCCAGCAGAACTCAGGGGAGAAAGGATGTGCAGTACTTC. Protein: CASRTQGRKDVQYF.

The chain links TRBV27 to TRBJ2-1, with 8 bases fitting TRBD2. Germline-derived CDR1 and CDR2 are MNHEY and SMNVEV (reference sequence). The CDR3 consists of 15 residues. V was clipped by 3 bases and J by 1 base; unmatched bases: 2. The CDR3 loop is CASSFSSGSYNEQFF. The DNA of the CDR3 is TGTGCCAGCAGTTTCTCTAGCGGGTCCTACAATGAGCAGTTCTTC.

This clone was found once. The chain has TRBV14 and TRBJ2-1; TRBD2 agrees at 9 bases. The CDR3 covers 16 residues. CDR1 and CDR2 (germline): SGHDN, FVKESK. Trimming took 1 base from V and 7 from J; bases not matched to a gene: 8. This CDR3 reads CASSQVGAGGQNEQFF. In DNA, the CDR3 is TGTGCCAGCAGCCAAGTAGGAGCGGGAGGTCAGAATGAGCAGTTCTTC.

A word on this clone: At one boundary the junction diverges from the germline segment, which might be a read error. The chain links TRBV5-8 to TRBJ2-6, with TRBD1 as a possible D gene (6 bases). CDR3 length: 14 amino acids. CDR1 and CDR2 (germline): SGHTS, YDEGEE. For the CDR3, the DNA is TGTGCCAGCAGCTTGGATCCAGGGGTCAACGTCCTGACTTTC. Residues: CASSLDPGVNVLTF.

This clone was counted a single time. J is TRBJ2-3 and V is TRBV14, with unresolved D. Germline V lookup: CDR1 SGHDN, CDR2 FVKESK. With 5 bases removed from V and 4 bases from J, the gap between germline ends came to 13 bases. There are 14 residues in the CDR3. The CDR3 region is CASSLDLGADTQYF. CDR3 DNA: TGTGCCAGCAGCTTAGATCTGGGCGCAGATACGCAGTATTTT. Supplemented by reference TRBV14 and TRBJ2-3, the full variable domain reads EAGVTQFPSHSVIEKGQTVTLRCDPISGHDNLYWYRRVMGKEIKFLLHFVKESKQDESGMPNNRFLAERTGGTYSTLKVQPAELEDSGVYFCASSLDLGADTQYFGPGTRLTVL.

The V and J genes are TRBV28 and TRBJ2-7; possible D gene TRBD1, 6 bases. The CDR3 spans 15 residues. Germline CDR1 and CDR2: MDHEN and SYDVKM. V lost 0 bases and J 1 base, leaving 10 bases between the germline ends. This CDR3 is CASSLWGQGSYEQYF. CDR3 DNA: TGTGCCAGCAGTTTATGGGGGCAGGGGTCCTACGAGCAGTACTTC.

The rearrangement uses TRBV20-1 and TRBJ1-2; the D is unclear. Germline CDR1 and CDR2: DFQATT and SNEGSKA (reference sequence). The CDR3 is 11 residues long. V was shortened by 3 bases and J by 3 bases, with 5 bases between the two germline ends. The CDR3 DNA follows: TGCAGTGCTAGTCGAGACTATGGCTACACCTTC. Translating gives CSASRDYGYTF.

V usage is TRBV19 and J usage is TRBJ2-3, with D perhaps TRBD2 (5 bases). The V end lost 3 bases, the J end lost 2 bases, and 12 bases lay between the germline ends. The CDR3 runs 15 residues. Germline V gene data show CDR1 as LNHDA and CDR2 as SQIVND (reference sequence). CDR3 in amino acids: CASSILGISTDTQYF. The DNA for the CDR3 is TGTGCCAGTAGTATTCTCGGGATCTCCACAGATACGCAGTATTTT.

Here the CDR3 DNA reads TGTGCCAGCAGTGCCGGAGCCGGGGAGCTGTTTTTT. Translating gives CASSAGAGELFF. This sequence joins TRBV25-1 and TRBJ2-2; no definite D call. CDR1 is MGHDK, CDR2 SYGVNS, per germline. The CDR3 runs 12 residues. The germline V and J ends were trimmed by 4 bases and 6 bases, with 6 bases remaining between them.